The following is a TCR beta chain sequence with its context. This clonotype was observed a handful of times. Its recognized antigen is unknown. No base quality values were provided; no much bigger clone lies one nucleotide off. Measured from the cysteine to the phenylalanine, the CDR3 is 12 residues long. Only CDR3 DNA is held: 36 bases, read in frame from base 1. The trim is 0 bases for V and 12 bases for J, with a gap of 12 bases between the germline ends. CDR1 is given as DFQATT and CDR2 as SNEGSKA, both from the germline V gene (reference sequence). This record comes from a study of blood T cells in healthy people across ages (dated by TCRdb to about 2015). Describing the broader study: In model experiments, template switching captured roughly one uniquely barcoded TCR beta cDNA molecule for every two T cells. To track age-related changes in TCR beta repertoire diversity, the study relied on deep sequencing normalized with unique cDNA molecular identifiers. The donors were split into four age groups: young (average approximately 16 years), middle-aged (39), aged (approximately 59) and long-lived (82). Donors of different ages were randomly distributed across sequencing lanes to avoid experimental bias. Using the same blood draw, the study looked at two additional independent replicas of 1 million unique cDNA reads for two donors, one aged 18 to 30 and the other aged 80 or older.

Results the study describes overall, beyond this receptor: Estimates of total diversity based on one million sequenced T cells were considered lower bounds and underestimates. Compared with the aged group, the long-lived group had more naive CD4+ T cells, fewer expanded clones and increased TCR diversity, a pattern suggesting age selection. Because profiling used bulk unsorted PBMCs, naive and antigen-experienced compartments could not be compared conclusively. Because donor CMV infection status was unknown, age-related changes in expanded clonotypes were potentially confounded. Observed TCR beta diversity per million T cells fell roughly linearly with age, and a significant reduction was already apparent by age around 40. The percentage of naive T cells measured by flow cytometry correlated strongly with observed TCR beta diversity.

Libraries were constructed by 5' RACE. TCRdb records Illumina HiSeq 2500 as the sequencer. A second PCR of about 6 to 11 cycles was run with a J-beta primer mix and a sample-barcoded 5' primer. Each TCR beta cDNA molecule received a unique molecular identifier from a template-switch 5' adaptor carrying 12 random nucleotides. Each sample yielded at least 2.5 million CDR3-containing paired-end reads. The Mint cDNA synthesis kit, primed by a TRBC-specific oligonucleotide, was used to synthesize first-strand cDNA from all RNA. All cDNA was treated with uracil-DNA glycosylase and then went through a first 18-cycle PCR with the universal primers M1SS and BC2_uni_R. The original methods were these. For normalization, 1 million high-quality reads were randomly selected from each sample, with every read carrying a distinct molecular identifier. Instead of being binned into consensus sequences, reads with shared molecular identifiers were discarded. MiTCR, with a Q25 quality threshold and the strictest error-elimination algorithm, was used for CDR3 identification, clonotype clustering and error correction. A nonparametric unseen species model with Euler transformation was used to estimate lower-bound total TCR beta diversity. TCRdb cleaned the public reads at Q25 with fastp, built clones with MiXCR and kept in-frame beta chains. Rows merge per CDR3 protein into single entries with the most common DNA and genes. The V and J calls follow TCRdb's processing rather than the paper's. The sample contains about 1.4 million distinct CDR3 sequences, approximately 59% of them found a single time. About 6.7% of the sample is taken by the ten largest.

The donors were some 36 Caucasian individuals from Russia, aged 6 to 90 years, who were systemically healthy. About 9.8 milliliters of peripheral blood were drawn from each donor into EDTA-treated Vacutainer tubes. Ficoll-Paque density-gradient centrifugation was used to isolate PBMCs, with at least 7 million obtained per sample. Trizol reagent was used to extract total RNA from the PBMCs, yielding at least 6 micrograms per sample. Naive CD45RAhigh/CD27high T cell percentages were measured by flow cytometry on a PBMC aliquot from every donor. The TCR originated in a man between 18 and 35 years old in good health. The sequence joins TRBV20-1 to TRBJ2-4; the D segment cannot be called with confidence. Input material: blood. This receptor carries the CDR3 CSARELEKYQYF. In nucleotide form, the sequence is TGCAGTGCTAGAGAGTTGGAGAAGTATCAGTACTTC.